This passage covers 20 T cell receptor beta chains from one sample sequenced in a study of post-analysis software for immune sequencing data (dated by TCRdb to about 2015). Here is what the overall study found, with its caveats: A handful of TRBV segments, including TRBV5-6, TRBV5-1 and TRBV20-1, were significantly more frequent in patients than controls.

The method behind the library was PCR. For sequencing, an Illumina HiSeq 2500 was employed. To reduce PCR and sequencing biases, unique molecular identifiers were built into the TCR beta cDNA libraries. In TCRdb, the public reads were trimmed at Q25 with fastp and aligned with MiXCR, with productive beta chains retained. Each CDR3 protein appears once, grouped with its most common genes and DNA. Within this sample are about 760,000 distinct CDR3 sequences, with less than 35% of them counted one time only. The top ten hold roughly 0.57% of the sample. Their antigens remain unidentified. The specimen was blood. The receptors stem from a girl aged 10 to 17 with multiple sclerosis.

Many counts were recorded for this clonotype. The V call is TRBV4-1, the J call TRBJ2-1; 11 bases fit TRBD2. The V segment lost 4 bases and the J segment 2 bases; nucleotides outside the gene matches: 1. The V gene's germline CDR1 is MGHRA and CDR2 YSYEKL. This CDR3 is built from 15 residues. The CDR3 DNA sequence: TGCGCCAGCAGCCCGGGACTAGCGGCCTACAATGAGCAGTTCTTC. Its protein is CASSPGLAAYNEQFF.

There are many counts of this clonotype. The chain has TRBV29-1 and TRBJ2-3, with unresolved D. V lost 2 bases, J lost 12 bases, and 9 bases lay in between. This CDR3 contains 10 residues. Germline loops: CDR1 SQVTM, CDR2 ANQGSEA. The CDR3 bases are TGCAGCGTTGAAAGTGCAACCCAGTATTTT. It encodes CSVESATQYF.

The rearrangement links TRBV11-2 to TRBJ1-5; D is ambiguous. The CDR3 extends over 14 amino acids. CDR1 is SGHAT and CDR2 is FQNNGV in the germline V gene. Trimming shortened V by 1 base and J by 9 bases, and 13 bases separated the two germline ends. CDR3 region: CASSLVLGSAPQHF. DNA of the CDR3: TGTGCCAGCAGCTTAGTACTGGGCAGTGCGCCCCAGCATTTT.

The rearrangement joins TRBV21-1 to TRBJ2-3; the table's D gene call, TRBD1, was not cross checked with the DNA. TRBV21-1 has pseudogene status. CDR3 length: 16 residues. Written as DNA, the CDR3 is TGTGCCAGCAGCAAAGAAGGGCAGGGACGTTCCGATACGCAGTATTTT. This gives the protein CASSKEGQGRSDTQYF.

A few counts support this clonotype. This rearrangement joins TRBV4-1 to TRBJ1-4; 9 nucleotides align to TRBD1. The junction had 10 bases not matched to a gene; V was cut back by 1 base and J by 7 bases. Germline assignment: CDR1 MGHRA and CDR2 YSYEKL. CDR3 size: 17 residues. CDR3 in DNA: TGCGCCAGCAGCCAAGGCTGGATACAGGGGGCGAGTGAAAAACTGTTTTTT. The encoded protein is CASSQGWIQGASEKLFF.

This clonotype turned up a few times. Compared with germline, one end of the junction differs, possibly owing to a read error. This chain uses TRBV12-3 or TRBV12-4 with TRBJ2-3; tentatively, D is TRBD1 or TRBD2 (7 bases each). This CDR3 is built from 14 residues. The CDR3 sequence: CTSRLRGGGDTQYF. In DNA, the CDR3 is TGTACCAGCAGACTCAGGGGGGGGGGAGATACGCAGTATTTT.

V gene TRBV9 combines with J gene TRBJ1-2; 7 bases are shared with TRBD1. The CDR3 is 14 amino acids. The J segment lost 4 bases and the V segment lost 4 bases, leaving 7 bases of the junction unmatched. Per the germline V gene, CDR1 is SGDLS and CDR2 is YYNGEE. The CDR3 loop is CASSSTGQTYGYTF. CDR3 sequence (DNA): TGTGCCAGCAGCTCTACGGGACAGACCTATGGCTACACCTTC. The whole variable domain, remainder taken from reference TRBV9 and TRBJ1-2, is DSGVTQTPKHLITATGQRVTLRCSPRSGDLSVYWYQQSLDQGLQFLIQYYNGEERAKGNILERFSAQQFPDLHSELNLSSLELGDSALYFCASSSTGQTYGYTFGSGTRLTVV.

The J gene is TRBJ2-1, the V gene TRBV20-1; no clear D gene. The CDR3 has 15 residues. The ends were cut back, 0 bases at V and 3 bases at J, with 12 bases in the middle. The V gene's germline CDR1 is DFQATT and CDR2 SNEGSKA (reference sequence). The chain's CDR3 is CSARDFKGNYNEQFF. The CDR3 DNA sequence: TGCAGTGCTAGAGATTTCAAAGGAAACTACAATGAGCAGTTCTTC.

The chain couples TRBV3-1 to TRBJ2-2; 8 nucleotides align to TRBD2. Germline CDR1 is LGHDT and CDR2 is YNNKEL (reference sequence). The CDR3 has 16 residues. J was trimmed by 5 bases and V by 6 bases; bases with no gene match: 11. The CDR3: CASRRAGGSRTGELFF. For the CDR3, the DNA is TGTGCCAGCAGGCGCGCGGGGGGTTCGAGGACCGGGGAGCTGTTTTTT.

The rearrangement uses TRBV20-1 and TRBJ2-4; 7 bases match TRBD1. J was trimmed by 0 bases and V by 7 bases; bases with no gene match: 9. Germline V lookup: CDR1 DFQATT, CDR2 SNEGSKA (reference sequence). The CDR3 consists of 15 residues. The CDR3 loop reads CSVPGTALAKNIQYF. The CDR3, as DNA: TGCAGTGTGCCCGGGACAGCTTTAGCCAAAAACATTCAGTACTTC.

V usage is TRBV5-1 and J usage is TRBJ2-5, with TRBD1 as a possible D gene (5 bases). The J call may be wrong; the DNA end is better matched by TRBJ2-7. The CDR3 is made up of 16 amino acids. The germline V gene has CDR1 SGHRS and CDR2 YFSETQ. The CDR3 spells CASSLFGRGAAYEQYF. The CDR3, as DNA: TGCGCCAGCAGCTTGTTTGGAAGGGGCGCGGCCTACGAGCAGTACTTC.

This rearrangement joins TRBV6-5 to TRBJ1-2, with D possibly being TRBD1 (6 bases). The CDR3 consists of 12 residues. Germline CDR1 is MNHEY and CDR2 is SVGAGI. V lost 6 bases to trimming and J lost 12 bases, with 17 bases between them. CDR3 in amino acids: CASSRDRSRHTF. The CDR3 DNA follows: TGTGCCAGCAGCCGAGACAGGTCGCGCCACACCTTC.

The genes are TRBV6-5 and TRBJ1-4, with D possibly being TRBD1 (5 bases). Trimming removed 6 bases from V and 7 bases from J, with 15 bases in between. CDR1 and CDR2 from the germline V gene are MNHEY and SVGAGI. This CDR3 spans 14 amino acids. This CDR3 is CASRPTGAFEKLFF. The DNA of the CDR3 is TGTGCCAGCAGACCGACCGGGGCCTTTGAAAAACTGTTTTTT.

This clonotype was counted between two and nine times. One base away lies a much larger clone, so this may be a sequencing read error. The chain has TRBV20-1 and TRBJ2-1, with TRBD2 matching 8 bases. Germline V lookup: CDR1 DFQATT, CDR2 SNEGSKA (reference sequence). The V segment lost 4 bases and the J segment 10 bases; nucleotides outside the gene matches: 15. The CDR3 is 15 residues long. CDR3 nucleotide sequence: TGCAGTGCTAAAGATAGGGTCGGGAGGGTAGGCGAGCAGTTCTTC. Translation gives CSAKDRVGRVGEQFF.

V usage is TRBV2 and J usage is TRBJ1-6; perhaps TRBD1 as D (6 bases). Germline loops: CDR1 SNHLY, CDR2 FYNNEI. CDR3 length: 12 residues. V was clipped by 7 bases and J by 13 bases, with 14 bases between them. This CDR3 reads CASNLDRTPLHF. CDR3 sequence (DNA): TGTGCCAGCAACCTAGACAGGACGCCCCTCCACTTT.

This clonotype was detected only a few times. The chain has TRBV12-3 or TRBV12-4 and TRBJ2-5, with D unresolved. The CDR3 has 12 amino acids. V dropped 6 bases and J dropped 5 bases, with 10 bases sitting between them. CDR3 region: CASSMGGETQYF. For the CDR3, the DNA is TGTGCCAGCAGCATGGGTGGGGAGACCCAGTACTTC.

This clonotype has a handful of counts. This sequence joins TRBV10-3 and TRBJ2-5; D is possibly TRBD1 (6 bases). CDR1 and CDR2 (germline): ENHRY, SYGVKD. The CDR3 covers 13 residues. With 7 bases removed from V and 1 base from J, the gap between germline ends came to 10 bases. CDR3 in amino acids: CAINRAVQETQYF. CDR3 nucleotide sequence: TGTGCCATCAACAGGGCCGTCCAAGAGACCCAGTACTTC.

This clonotype was counted a few times. The gene calls are TRBV2 and TRBJ2-1; D is unresolved. Trimming took 2 bases from V and 10 from J, leaving 12 bases between them. CDR3 length equals 13 residues. Germline V gene sequence: CDR1 SNHLY, CDR2 FYNNEI. CDR3 sequence: CASSETWVGEQFF. The CDR3 DNA follows: TGTGCCAGCAGTGAAACATGGGTGGGGGAGCAGTTCTTC.

The V and J genes are TRBV6-6 and TRBJ1-1; 11 nucleotides align to TRBD1. The CDR3 runs 13 residues. V trimming: 2 bases; J trimming: 14 bases; junction bases outside the gene matches: 7. Germline CDR1 reads MNHNY; CDR2 reads SVGAGI (reference sequence). The CDR3 nucleotides are TGTGCCAGCAGTTACCAGGGACAGGGGGGACTCTTCTTT. Translated: CASSYQGQGGLFF.

There are many counts of this clonotype. The chain links TRBV4-3 to TRBJ2-7; 8 bases are a match to TRBD1. Germline lookup yields CDR1 LGHNA and CDR2 YSLEER. CDR3 length equals 16 residues. Losses at the gene ends were 3 bases for V and 2 bases for J; bases not matched to a gene: 9. In nucleotides, the CDR3 is TGCGCCAGCAGCCAGACAGGGGCCGCTGGGACCTACGAGCAGTACTTC. Translating it yields CASSQTGAAGTYEQYF.